In this sample, the clone carrying this T cell receptor beta chain turned up many times. This record comes from a study of T cells after yellow fever vaccination. A universal primer site and UMIs were added as TCR cDNA was made by 5'RACE template switching. TCRdb fed the 5' RACE reads into MiXCR, producing one record per CDR3 protein. The sample lists a few hundred thousand distinct CDR3 sequences, around 10% occurring once. The CDR3 sequence is 14 residues long. Germline-derived CDR1 and CDR2 are SGHTA and FQGNSA. Trimming removed 6 bases at V and 10 bases at J, with 16 bases between. The sequencing here drew on CD4+ T cells sorted from PBMCs, taken 5 days after the yellow fever booster vaccination. This chain links TRBV7-2 with TRBJ1-6, with D perhaps matching TRBD1 (6 bases). This clonotype originated in a man between 18 and 29 years old who received the YFV17D yellow fever vaccine. The CDR3 reads CASRPIGGPSPLHF. The CDR3 coding sequence is TGTGCCAGCAGGCCTATCGGGGGCCCGTCACCCCTCCACTTT.